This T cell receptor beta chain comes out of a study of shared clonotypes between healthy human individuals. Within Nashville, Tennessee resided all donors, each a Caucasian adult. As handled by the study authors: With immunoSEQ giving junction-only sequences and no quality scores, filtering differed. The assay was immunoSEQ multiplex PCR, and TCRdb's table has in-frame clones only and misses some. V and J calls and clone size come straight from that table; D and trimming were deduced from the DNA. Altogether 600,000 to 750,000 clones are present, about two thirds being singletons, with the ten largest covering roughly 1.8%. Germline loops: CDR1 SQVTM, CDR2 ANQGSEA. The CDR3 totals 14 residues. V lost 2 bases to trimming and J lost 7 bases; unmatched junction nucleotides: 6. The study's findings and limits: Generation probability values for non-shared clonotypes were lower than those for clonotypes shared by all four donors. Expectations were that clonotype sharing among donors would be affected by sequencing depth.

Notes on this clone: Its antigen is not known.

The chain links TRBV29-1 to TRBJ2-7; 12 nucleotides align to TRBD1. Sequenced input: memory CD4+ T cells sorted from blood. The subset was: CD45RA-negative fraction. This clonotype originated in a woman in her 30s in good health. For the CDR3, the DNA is TGCAGCGTTGAAAGGGGACAGGGGGCAAGGGAGCAGTACTTC. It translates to CSVERGQGAREQYF.